This T cell receptor (beta chain) was found in a study of CD8+ T cells in alopecia areata. This CDR3 is built from 15 residues. CDR1 is SGHTA, CDR2 FQGNSA, per germline. The ends were cut back, 2 bases at V and 1 base at J, with 11 bases in the middle. As for treatment: oral pan-JAK inhibitor, 5-10 mg twice daily. Both peripheral blood and punch biopsies of lesional scalp skin were obtained from patients who had alopecia areata. This clone appeared a single time. RNA was isolated and reverse transcribed to cDNA, the sequencing template. The repertoire was sequenced with immunoSEQ multiplex PCR; TCRdb's copy has only in-frame clones and lacks some. Found here are approximately 110,000 clones, roughly 50% of them singletons; the top ten hold around 3.4%.

The chain is built from TRBV7-2 and TRBJ2-5; the D is unclear. The material was CD4+ T cells sorted from blood, obtained at week 24, from a patient treated with tofacitinib. This TCR came from a human donor with alopecia areata. The CDR3 DNA is TGTGCCAGCAGCTTAAGGTCCCAGACCCAAGAGACCCAGTACTTC. Translated, it gives CASSLRSQTQETQYF. The full variable domain, rest sourced from reference TRBV7-2 and TRBJ2-5, is GAGVSQSPSNKVTEKGKDVELRCDPISGHTALYWYRQSLGQGLEFLIYFQGNSAPDKSGLPSDRFSAERTGGSVSTLTIQRTQQEDSAVYLCASSLRSQTQETQYFGPGTRLLVL.